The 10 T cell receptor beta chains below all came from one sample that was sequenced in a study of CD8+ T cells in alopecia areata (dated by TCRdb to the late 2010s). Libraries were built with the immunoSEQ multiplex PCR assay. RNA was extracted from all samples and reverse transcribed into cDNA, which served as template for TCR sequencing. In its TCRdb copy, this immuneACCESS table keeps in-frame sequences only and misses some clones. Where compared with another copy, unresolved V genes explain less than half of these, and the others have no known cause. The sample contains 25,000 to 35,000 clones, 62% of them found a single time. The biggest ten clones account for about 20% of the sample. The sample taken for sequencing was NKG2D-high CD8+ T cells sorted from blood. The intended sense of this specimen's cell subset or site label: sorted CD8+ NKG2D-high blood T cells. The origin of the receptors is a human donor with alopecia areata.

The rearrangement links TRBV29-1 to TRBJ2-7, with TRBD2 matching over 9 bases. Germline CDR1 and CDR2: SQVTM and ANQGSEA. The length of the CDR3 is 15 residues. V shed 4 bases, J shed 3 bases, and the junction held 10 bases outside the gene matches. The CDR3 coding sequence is TGCAGCGTTGTGCCCTTAGCGGGGGAGGTCTACGAGCAGTACTTC. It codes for CSVVPLAGEVYEQYF.

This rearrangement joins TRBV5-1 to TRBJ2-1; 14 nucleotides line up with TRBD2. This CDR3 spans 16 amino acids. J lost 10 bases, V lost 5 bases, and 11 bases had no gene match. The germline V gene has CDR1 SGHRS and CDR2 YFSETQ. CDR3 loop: CASRPPTSGRAQEQFF. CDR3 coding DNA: TGCGCCAGCAGGCCCCCGACTAGCGGGAGGGCCCAGGAGCAGTTCTTC.

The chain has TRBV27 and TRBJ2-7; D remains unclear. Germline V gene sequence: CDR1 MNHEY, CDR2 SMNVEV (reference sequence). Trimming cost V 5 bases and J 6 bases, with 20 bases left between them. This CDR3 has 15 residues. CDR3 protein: CASSPPGYSFREQYF. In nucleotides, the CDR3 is TGTGCCAGCAGTCCCCCTGGGTACAGCTTTCGCGAGCAGTACTTC.

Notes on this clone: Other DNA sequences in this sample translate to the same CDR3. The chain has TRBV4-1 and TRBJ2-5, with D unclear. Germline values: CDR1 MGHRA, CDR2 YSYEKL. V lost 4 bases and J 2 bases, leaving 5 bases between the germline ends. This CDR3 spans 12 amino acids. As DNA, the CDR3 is TGCGCCAGCAGCCCGGATCAAGAGACCCAGTACTTC. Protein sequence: CASSPDQETQYF.

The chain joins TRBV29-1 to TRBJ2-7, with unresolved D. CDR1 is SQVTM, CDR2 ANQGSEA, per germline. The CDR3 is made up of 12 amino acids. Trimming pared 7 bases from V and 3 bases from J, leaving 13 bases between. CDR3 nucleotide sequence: TGCAGCGCGACATTGGACGACTACGAGCAGTACTTC. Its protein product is CSATLDDYEQYF.

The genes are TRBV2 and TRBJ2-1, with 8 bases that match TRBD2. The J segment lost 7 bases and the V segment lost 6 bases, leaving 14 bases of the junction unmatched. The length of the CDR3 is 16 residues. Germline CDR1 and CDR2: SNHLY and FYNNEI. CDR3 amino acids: CASRKGSGATGNEQFF. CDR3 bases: TGTGCCAGCAGGAAGGGTAGCGGGGCCACCGGGAATGAGCAGTTCTTC. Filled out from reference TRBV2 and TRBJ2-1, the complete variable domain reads EPEVTQTPSHQVTQMGQEVILRCVPISNHLYFYWYRQILGQKVEFLVSFYNNEISEKSEIFDDQFSVERPDGSNFTLKIRSTKLEDSAMYFCASRKGSGATGNEQFFGPGTRLTVL.

The CDR3 is CAWSVRLQTDTQYF. The CDR3 DNA follows: TGTGCCTGGAGTGTACGGCTCCAAACAGATACGCAGTATTTT. V gene TRBV30 combines with J gene TRBJ2-3; no reliable D call. Per germline, CDR1 GTSNPN and CDR2 SVGIG (reference sequence). The CDR3 sequence is 14 residues long. The V gene lost 0 bases and the J gene lost 3 bases, with 10 bases spanning the gap.

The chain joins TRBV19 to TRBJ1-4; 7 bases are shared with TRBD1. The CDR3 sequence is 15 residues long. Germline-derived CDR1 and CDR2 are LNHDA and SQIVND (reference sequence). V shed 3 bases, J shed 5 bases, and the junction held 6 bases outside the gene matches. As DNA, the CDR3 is TGTGCCAGTAGTATGGGAGGGGGCCTCAATGAAAAACTGTTTTTT. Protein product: CASSMGGGLNEKLFF.

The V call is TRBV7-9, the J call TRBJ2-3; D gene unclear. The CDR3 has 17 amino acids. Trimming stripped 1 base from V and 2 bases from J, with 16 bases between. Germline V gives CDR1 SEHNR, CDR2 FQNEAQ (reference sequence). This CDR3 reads CASSLVGSHVNTDTQYF. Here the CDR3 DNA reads TGTGCCAGCAGCTTAGTCGGGTCACACGTGAACACAGATACGCAGTATTTT. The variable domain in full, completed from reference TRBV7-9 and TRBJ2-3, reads DTGVSQNPRHKITKRGQNVTFRCDPISEHNRLYWYRQTLGQGPEFLTYFQNEAQLEKSRLLSDRFSAERPKGSFSTLEIQRTEQGDSAMYLCASSLVGSHVNTDTQYFGPGTRLTVL.

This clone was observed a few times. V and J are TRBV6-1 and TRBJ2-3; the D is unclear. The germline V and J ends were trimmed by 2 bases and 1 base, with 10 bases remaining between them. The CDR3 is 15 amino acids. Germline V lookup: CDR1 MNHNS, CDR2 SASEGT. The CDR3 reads CASSEMGRRTDTQYF. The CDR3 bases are TGTGCCAGCAGTGAAATGGGTCGACGCACAGATACGCAGTATTTT.